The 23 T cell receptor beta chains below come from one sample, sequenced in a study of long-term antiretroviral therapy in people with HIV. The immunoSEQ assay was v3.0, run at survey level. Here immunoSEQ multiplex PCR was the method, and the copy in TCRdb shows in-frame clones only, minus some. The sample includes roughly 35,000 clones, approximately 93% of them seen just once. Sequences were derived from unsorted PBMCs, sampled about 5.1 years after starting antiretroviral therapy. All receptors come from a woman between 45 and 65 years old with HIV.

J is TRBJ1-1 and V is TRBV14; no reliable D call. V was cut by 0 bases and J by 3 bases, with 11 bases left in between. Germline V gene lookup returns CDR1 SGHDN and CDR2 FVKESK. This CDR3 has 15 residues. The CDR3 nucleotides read TGTGCCAGCAGCCAAGAAACGGCTTTTCACACTGAAGCTTTCTTT. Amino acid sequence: CASSQETAFHTEAFF.

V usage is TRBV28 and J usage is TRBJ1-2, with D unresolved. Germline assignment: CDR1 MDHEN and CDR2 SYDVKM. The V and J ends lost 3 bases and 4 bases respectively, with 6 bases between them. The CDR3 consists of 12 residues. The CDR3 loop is CASSFEGYGYTF. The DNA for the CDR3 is TGTGCCAGCAGTTTTGAGGGCTATGGCTACACCTTC.

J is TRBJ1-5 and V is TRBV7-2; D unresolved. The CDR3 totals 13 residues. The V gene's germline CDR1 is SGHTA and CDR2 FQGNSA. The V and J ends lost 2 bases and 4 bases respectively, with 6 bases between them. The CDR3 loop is CASSLTGNQPQHF. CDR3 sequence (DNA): TGTGCCAGCAGCTTAACGGGAAATCAGCCCCAGCATTTT.

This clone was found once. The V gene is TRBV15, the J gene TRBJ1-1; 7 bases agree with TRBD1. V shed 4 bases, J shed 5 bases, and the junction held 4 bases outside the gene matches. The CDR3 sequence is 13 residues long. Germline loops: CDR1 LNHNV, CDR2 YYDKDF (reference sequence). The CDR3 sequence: CATSIDRETEAFF. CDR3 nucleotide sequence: TGTGCCACCAGCATTGACAGGGAGACTGAAGCTTTCTTT. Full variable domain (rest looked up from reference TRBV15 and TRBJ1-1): DAMVIQNPRYQVTQFGKPVTLSCSQTLNHNVMYWYQQKSSQAPKLLFHYYDKDFNNEADTPDNFQSRRPNTSFCFLDIRSPGLGDTAMYLCATSIDRETEAFFGQGTRLTVV.

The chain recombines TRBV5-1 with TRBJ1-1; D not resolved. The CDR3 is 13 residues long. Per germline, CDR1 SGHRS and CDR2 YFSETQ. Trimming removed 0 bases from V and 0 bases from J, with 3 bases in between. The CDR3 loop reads CASSLEVNTEAFF. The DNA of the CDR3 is TGCGCCAGCAGCTTGGAGGTGAACACTGAAGCTTTCTTT.

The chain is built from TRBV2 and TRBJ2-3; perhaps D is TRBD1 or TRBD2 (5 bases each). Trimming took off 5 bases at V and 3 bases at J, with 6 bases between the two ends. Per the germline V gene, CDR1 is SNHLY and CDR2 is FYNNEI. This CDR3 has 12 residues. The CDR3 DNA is TGTGCCAGCAGTTGGGGGACAGATACGCAGTATTTT. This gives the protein CASSWGTDTQYF.

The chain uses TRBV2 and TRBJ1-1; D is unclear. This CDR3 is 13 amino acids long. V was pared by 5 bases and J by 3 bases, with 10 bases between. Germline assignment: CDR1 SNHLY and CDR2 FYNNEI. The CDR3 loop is CASSRELHTEAFF. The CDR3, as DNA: TGTGCCAGCAGTCGGGAGCTGCACACTGAAGCTTTCTTT.

CDR3 nucleotides: TGTGCCAGCAGCAAGACTAGCGACTCGGAGACCCAGTACTTC. The encoded protein is CASSKTSDSETQYF. The chain carries TRBV9 and TRBJ2-5; 8 nucleotides line up with TRBD2. Germline lookup yields CDR1 SGDLS and CDR2 YYNGEE. The junction had 7 bases not matched to a gene; V was cut back by 4 bases and J by 5 bases. The CDR3 spans 14 residues.

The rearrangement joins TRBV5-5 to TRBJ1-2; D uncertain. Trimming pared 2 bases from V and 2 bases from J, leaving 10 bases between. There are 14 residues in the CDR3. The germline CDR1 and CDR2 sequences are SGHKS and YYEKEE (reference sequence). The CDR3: CASSLTTENYGYTF. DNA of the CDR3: TGTGCCAGCAGCTTAACAACAGAAAACTATGGCTACACCTTC.

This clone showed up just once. The CDR3 DNA is TGTGCCAGCAAAACCACTGGGGTGAGCAATCAGCCCCAGCATTTT. Its translation is CASKTTGVSNQPQHF. V and J are TRBV5-3 and TRBJ1-5; D is ambiguous. TRBV5-3 is sorted into the ORF group, with uncertain function. The CDR3 is made up of 15 amino acids. The germline V and J ends were trimmed by 8 bases and 1 base, with 16 bases remaining between them.

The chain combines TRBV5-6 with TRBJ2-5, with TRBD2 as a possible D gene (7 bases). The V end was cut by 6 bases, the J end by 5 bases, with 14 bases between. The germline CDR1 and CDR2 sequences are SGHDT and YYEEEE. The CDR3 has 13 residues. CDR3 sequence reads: CASTPGEGETQYF. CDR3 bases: TGTGCCAGCACCCCAGGGGAGGGTGAGACCCAGTACTTC. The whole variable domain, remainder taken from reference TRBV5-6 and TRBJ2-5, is DAGVTQSPTHLIKTRGQQVTLRCSPKSGHDTVSWYQQALGQGPQFIFQYYEEEERQRGNFPDRFSGHQFPNYSSELNVNALLLGDSALYLCASTPGEGETQYFGPGTRLLVL.

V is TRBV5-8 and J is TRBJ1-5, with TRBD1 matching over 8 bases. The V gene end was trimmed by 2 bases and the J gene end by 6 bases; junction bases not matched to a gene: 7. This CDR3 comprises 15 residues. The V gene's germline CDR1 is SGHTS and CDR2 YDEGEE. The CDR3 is CASSFMQGAGQPQHF. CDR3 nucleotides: TGTGCCAGCAGCTTTATGCAGGGGGCGGGTCAGCCCCAGCATTTT.

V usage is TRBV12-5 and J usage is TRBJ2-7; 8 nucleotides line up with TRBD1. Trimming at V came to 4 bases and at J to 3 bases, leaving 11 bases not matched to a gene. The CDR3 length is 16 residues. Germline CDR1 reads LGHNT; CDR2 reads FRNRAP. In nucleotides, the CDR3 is TGTGCTAGTGGTTCCACCCGACAGGGGACGGTCTACGAGCAGTACTTC. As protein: CASGSTRQGTVYEQYF. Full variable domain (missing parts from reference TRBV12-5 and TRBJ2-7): DARVTQTPRHKVTEMGQEVTMRCQPILGHNTVFWYRQTMMQGLELLAYFRNRAPLDDSGMPKDRFSAEMPDATLATLKIQPSEPRDSAVYFCASGSTRQGTVYEQYFGPGTRLTVT.

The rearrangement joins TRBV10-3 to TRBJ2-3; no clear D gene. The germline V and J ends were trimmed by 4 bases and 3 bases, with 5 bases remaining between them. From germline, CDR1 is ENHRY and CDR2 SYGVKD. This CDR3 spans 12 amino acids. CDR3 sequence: CAISGRTDTQYF. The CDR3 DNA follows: TGTGCCATCAGTGGCAGAACAGATACGCAGTATTTT.

The CDR3 bases are TGTGCCAGCAGCTTGGAACGGGATAACTATGGCTACACCTTC. This sequence encodes CASSLERDNYGYTF. This chain joins TRBV5-4 and TRBJ1-2; D unresolved. The CDR3 extends over 14 amino acids. The germline gives CDR1 SGHNT, CDR2 YYREEE (reference sequence). Trimming took off 0 bases at V and 1 base at J, with 7 bases between the two ends.

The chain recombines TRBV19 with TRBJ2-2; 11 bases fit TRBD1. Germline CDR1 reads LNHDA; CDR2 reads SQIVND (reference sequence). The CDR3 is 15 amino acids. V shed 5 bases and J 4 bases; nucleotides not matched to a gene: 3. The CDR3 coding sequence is TGTGCCAGTAGTCCGGGGACAGGGGGCACCGGGGAGCTGTTTTTT. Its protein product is CASSPGTGGTGELFF.

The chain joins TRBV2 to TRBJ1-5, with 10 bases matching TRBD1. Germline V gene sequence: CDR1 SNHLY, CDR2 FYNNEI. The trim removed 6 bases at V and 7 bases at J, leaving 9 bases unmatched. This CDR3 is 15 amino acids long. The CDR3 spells CASRGETGGRQPQHF. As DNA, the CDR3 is TGTGCCAGCAGGGGGGAGACAGGGGGCAGACAGCCCCAGCATTTT.

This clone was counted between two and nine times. Here the CDR3 DNA reads TGTGCCAGCACCCTAGGGGGGCAGTTTCCTGGAAACACCATATATTTT. It specifies CASTLGGQFPGNTIYF. J is TRBJ1-3 and V is TRBV7-6; TRBD1 is a possible D gene (6 bases). From germline, CDR1 is SGHVS and CDR2 FNYEAQ. The CDR3 has 16 residues. Trimming cost V 7 bases and J 2 bases, with 18 bases left between them.

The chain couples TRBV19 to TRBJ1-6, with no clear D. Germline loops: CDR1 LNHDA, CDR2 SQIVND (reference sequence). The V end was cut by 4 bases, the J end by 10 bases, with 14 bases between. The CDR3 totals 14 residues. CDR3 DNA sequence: TGTGCCAGTAGTAGGGGAAAGGGTGGCTCACCCCTCCACTTT. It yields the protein CASSRGKGGSPLHF.

CDR3 sequence reads: CASSQGLSPLHF. In DNA form, the CDR3 reads TGTGCCAGCAGTCAGGGACTCTCACCCCTCCACTTT. The rearrangement uses TRBV6-6 and TRBJ1-6; tentative D call: TRBD1 (5 bases). This CDR3 has 12 amino acids. Looked up from germline, CDR1 is MNHNY and CDR2 is SVGAGI (reference sequence). V was cut by 5 bases and J by 10 bases, with 9 bases left in between.

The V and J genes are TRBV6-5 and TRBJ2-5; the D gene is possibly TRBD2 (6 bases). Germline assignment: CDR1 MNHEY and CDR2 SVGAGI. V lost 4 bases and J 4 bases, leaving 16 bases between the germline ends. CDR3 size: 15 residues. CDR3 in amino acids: CASSSWRGEGETQYF. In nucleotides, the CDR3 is TGTGCCAGCAGTTCCTGGAGGGGAGAAGGAGAGACCCAGTACTTC.

Here the CDR3 DNA reads TGTGCCAGCAGCGTACAGGGGGACTACACTGAAGCTTTCTTT. Its translation is CASSVQGDYTEAFF. This sequence joins TRBV7-3 and TRBJ1-1; 8 positions agree with TRBD1. Per the germline V gene, CDR1 is SGHTA and CDR2 is FQGTGA. The ends lost 5 bases at V and 3 bases at J; junction bases unmatched: 5. This CDR3 is 14 amino acids long.

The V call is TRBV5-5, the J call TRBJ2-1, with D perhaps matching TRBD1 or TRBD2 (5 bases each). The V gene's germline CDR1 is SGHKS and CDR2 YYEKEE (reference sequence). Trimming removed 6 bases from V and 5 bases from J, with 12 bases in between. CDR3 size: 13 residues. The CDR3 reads CASKRDLNNEQFF. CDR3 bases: TGTGCCAGCAAACGGGACCTGAACAATGAGCAGTTCTTC.